The entry that follows covers one T cell receptor (beta chain) sequence. The target of this receptor is not known. Base qualities are not provided; no much larger clone lies one nucleotide away. The CDR3 sequence holds 18 residues, the cysteine and phenylalanine included. The entry retains the CDR3 DNA only, 54 bases that are in frame from base 1. In the germline V gene (reference sequence), CDR1 corresponds to LNHNV and CDR2 to YYDKDF. Ends trimmed: V by 0 bases, J by 0 bases; bases unmatched to a gene: 9. This record comes from a study of blood T cell repertoires in COVID-19 (TCRdb year 2020). About the full investigation: The collaborator samples originated in the United States, Italy and Spain and spanned the acute and convalescent phases of COVID-19. Subjects who had been exposed to COVID-19, were actively infected with it, or had recovered from it provided the deeply sampled blood TCRbeta repertoires that made up the dataset. The repertoires were released in a freely available public database meant as a resource for research on the immune response to SARS-CoV-2. The samples were drawn from two sources: the first 160 participants of the ongoing ImmuneRACE study, and approximately 1,300 subjects contributed by 6 global collaborators. The sample metadata nearly always contained a de-identified subject ID, COVID-19 status, age in years and sex. The prospective study material was composed of cDNA or gDNA derived from T cells, B-cell-depleted T cells, or PBMCs. Where available, HLA class I and class II types were taken from metadata supplied by the sample provider and were not determined by assay-based typing.

TCRbeta CDR3 regions were amplified from genomic DNA using the immunoSEQ Assay, a bias-controlled multiplex PCR. Regarding the original processing steps: Within the assay, amplification of reference gene primers was used to estimate how many nucleated cells each sample contained. To quantify the absolute abundance of each unique TCRbeta CDR3 rearrangement, sequence reads were collapsed and filtered. For each sample, productive Simpson clonality was calculated as the square root of Simpson's diversity index across productive rearrangements. The table was pulled from immuneACCESS by TCRdb, which kept in-frame rearrangements only. Such tables lose some clones; where checked, under half of the loss comes from unresolved V genes, and the rest has no known cause. That table supplies the V and J calls and clone size; D and trimming were determined from the DNA. The sample profile shows some 100,000 clones; 75% to 90% of them were found once. Together, the top ten hold about 1.1% of the sample.

Each collaborating institution followed its own protocols to collect whole blood in K2EDTA tubes. For TCRbeta analysis, collaborator samples were shipped as frozen whole blood, as isolated PBMCs, or as DNA extracted from either sample type. Beyond this particular receptor, the publication reports: How much clinical and demographic metadata was included differed by source and by participant, and the metadata was provided uncurated.

The sample comprised peripheral blood. This chain is built from TRBV15 and TRBJ1-1; a stretch of 8 junction bases matches TRBD1. The clonotype comes from a human donor in a cohort sampled during active COVID-19. This receptor carries the CDR3 CATSRDMVAGGMNTEAFF. The nucleotide sequence reads as follows: TGTGCCACCAGCAGAGATATGGTAGCAGGGGGCATGAACACTGAAGCTTTCTTT. This CDR3, with the reference TRBV15 and TRBJ1-1 proteins standing in past its ends, gives the full variable domain DAMVIQNPRYQVTQFGKPVTLSCSQTLNHNVMYWYQQKSSQAPKLLFHYYDKDFNNEADTPDNFQSRRPNTSFCFLDIRSPGLGDTAMYLCATSRDMVAGGMNTEAFFGQGTRLTVV.